This entry concerns a single T cell receptor beta chain. This entry comes from a study of identical twins' blood T cells. As for the study in general: Twelve libraries, six alpha and six beta, gave approximately 50 million reads.

TCR cDNA libraries were made from RNA using a previously described, modified protocol. Sample barcodes were added at both library ends during cDNA synthesis. In the authors' workflow: Per-library CDR3 reads ranged 2.2 to 3.6 million; clonotypes, ~85,000 to ~500,000. One entry per CDR3 protein results from TCRdb running MiXCR on the 5' RACE reads. It is TCRdb's table, rather than the study itself, that gives the V and J calls and clone size. The profile shows 400,000 or so distinct CDR3 sequences, 28% of them singletons. This clonotype was obtained from a woman between 18 and 55 years old in good health. What was sequenced was PBMCs.

CDR3 nucleotide sequence: TGCGCCAGCAGCTTGGAAGCGTCCTACAATGAGCAGTTCTTC. Encoded protein: CASSLEASYNEQFF. J is TRBJ2-1 and V is TRBV5-1; D uncertain. From germline, CDR1 is SGHRS and CDR2 YFSETQ. The CDR3 is 14 amino acids. The ends were cut back, 0 bases at V and 1 base at J, with 5 bases in the middle.